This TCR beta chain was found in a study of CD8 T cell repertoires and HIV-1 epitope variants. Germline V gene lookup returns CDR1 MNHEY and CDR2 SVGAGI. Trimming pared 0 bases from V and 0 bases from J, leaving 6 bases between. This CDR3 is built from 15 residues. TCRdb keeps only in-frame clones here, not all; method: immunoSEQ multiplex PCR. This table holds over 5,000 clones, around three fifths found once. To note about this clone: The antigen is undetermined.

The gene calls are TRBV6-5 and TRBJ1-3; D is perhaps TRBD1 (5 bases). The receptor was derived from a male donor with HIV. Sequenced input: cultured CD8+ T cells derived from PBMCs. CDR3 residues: CASSYSGGSGNTIYF. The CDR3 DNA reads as TGTGCCAGCAGTTACTCCGGGGGCTCTGGAAACACCATATATTTT.